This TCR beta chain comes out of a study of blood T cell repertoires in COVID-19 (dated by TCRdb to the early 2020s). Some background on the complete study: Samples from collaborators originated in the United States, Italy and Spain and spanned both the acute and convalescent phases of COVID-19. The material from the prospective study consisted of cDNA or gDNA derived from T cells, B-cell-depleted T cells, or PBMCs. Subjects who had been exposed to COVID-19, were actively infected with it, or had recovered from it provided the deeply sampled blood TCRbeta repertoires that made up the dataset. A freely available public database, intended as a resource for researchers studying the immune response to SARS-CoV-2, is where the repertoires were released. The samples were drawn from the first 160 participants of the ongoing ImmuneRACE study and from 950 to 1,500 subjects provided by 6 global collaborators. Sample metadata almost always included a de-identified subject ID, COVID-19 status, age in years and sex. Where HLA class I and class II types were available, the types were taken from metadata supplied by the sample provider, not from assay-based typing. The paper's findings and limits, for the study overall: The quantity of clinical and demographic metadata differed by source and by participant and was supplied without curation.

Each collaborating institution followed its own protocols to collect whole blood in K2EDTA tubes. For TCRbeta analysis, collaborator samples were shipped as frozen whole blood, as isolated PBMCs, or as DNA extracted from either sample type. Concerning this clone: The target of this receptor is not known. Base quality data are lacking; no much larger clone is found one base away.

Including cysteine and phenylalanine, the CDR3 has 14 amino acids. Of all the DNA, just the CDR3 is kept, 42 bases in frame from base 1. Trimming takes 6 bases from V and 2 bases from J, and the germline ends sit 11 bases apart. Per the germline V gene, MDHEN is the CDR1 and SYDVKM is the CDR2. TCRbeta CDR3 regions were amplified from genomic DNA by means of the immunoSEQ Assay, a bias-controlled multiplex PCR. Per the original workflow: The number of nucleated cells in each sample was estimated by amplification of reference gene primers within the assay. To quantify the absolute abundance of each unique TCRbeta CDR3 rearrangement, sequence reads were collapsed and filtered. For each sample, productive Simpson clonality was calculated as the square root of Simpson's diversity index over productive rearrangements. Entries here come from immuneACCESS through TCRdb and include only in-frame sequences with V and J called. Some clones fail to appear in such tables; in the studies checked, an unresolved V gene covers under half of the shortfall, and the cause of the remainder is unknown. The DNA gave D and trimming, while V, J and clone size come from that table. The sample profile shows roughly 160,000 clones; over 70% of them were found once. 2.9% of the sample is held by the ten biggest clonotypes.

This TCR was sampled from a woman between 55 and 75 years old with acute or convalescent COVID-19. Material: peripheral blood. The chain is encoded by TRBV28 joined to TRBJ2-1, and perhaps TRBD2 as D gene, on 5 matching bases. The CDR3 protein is CASRSGVPYNEQFF. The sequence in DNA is TGTGCCAGCAGGTCCGGGGTACCCTACAATGAGCAGTTCTTC.